These 2 T cell receptor beta chains originate from one sample sequenced in a study of blood T cell repertoires in COVID-19. Generated by immunoSEQ multiplex PCR, the TCRdb table keeps only in-frame clones and is missing some. The table includes fewer than 350,000 clones, around 84% detected once. Sequencing was performed on PBMCs or T cells enriched from blood (not recorded which). These receptors originate from a woman in her twenties or thirties who had been exposed to COVID-19.

This clone came up a few times. V and J are TRBV12-5 and TRBJ1-3; maybe TRBD1 (6 bases). CDR1 and CDR2 (germline): LGHNT, FRNRAP. CDR3 length: 15 amino acids. V dropped 3 bases and J dropped 2 bases, with 11 bases sitting between them. The chain's CDR3 is CASGLSGAPGNTIYF. CDR3 nucleotides: TGTGCTAGTGGTTTATCAGGGGCTCCTGGAAACACCATATATTTT. The complete variable domain, with remaining parts taken from reference TRBV12-5 and TRBJ1-3, reads DARVTQTPRHKVTEMGQEVTMRCQPILGHNTVFWYRQTMMQGLELLAYFRNRAPLDDSGMPKDRFSAEMPDATLATLKIQPSEPRDSAVYFCASGLSGAPGNTIYFGEGSWLTVV.

This sequence joins TRBV5-6 and TRBJ2-7; 8 bases match TRBD2. This CDR3 is 15 amino acids long. The germline CDR1 and CDR2 sequences are SGHDT and YYEEEE. V dropped 0 bases and J dropped 4; count of bases not matched to a gene: 6. DNA for the CDR3: TGTGCCAGCAGCTTGGGCCAGCGGGGGACGTACGAGCAGTACTTC. It yields the protein CASSLGQRGTYEQYF.